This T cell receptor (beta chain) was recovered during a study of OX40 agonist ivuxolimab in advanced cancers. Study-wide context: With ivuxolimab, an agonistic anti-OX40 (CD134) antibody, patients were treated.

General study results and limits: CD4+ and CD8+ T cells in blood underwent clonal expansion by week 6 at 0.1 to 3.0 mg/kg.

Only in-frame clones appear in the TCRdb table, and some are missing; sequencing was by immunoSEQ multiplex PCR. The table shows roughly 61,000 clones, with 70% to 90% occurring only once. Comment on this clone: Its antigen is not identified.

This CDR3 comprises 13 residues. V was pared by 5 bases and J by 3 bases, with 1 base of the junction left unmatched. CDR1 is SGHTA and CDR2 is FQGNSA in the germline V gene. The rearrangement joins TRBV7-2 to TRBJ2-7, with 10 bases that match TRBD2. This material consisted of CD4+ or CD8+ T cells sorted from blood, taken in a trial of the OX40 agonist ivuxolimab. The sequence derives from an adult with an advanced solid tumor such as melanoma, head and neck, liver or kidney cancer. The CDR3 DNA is TGTGCCAGCAGCCGGACTAGCGGCTACGAGCAGTACTTC. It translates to CASSRTSGYEQYF.